This section outlines one TCR beta chain sequence together with its context. Its antigen is not identified. One junction end disagrees with the germline gene, perhaps due to a read error. The CDR3 has 15 amino acids. The germline V gene encodes CDR1 GTSNPN and CDR2 SVGIG (reference sequence). This sample was included in a study of vaccination and CD4 T cells after COVID-19. Study results and limitations: 304 of 307 vaccine-specific clones from convalescent patients were spike mono-reactive.

The study sequenced cultured CD4+ T cell DNA using the Oncomine TCR Beta short-read assay. The template was genomic DNA from cultured CD4+ T cells. From the PCR reads, TCRdb called clonotypes with MiXCR, one entry per CDR3 protein. The sample holds around 21,000 distinct CDR3 sequences, more than 55% seen once. Noted treatment: roughly ten-day PBMC culture with coronavirus spike peptide pools or control peptides (ViraFEST assay). This clonotype was sampled from a human donor who had recovered from COVID-19. The sample consisted of CD4+ T cells from blood, cultured in vitro. The chain recombines TRBV30 with TRBJ1-5; D uncertain. The CDR3 nucleotides are TGTGCCCCAATTGGGAGGCATCTTAGCAATCAGCCCCGGCATTTT. It specifies CAPIGRHLSNQPRHF.